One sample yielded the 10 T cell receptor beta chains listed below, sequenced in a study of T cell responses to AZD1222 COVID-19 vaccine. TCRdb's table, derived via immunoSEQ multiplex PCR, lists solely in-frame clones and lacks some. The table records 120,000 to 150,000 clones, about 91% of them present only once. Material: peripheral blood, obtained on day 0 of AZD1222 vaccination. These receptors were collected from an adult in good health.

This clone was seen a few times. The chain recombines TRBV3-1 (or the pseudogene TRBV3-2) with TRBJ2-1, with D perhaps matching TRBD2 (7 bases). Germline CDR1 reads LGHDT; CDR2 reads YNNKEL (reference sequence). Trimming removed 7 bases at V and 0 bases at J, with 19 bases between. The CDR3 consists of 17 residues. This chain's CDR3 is CASTPRGGGHSYNEQFF. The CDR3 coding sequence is TGTGCCAGCACCCCAAGGGGGGGAGGACACTCCTACAATGAGCAGTTCTTC.

The CDR3 bases are TGTGCCAGCAGCCATGTAGCGGGGGTAGCCAAAAACATTCAGTACTTC. As protein: CASSHVAGVAKNIQYF. This chain links TRBV3-1 (or the pseudogene TRBV3-2) with TRBJ2-4, with 9 bases aligning to TRBD2. V shed 3 bases and J 0 bases; nucleotides not matched to a gene: 3. This CDR3 is built from 16 residues. Germline-derived CDR1 and CDR2 are LGHDT and YNNKEL (reference sequence).

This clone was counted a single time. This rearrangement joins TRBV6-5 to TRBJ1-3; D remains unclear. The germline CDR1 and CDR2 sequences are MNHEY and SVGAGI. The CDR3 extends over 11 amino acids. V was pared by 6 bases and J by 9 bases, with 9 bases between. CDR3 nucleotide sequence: TGTGCCAGCAGCCTGGCCGGCACCATATATTTT. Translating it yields CASSLAGTIYF.

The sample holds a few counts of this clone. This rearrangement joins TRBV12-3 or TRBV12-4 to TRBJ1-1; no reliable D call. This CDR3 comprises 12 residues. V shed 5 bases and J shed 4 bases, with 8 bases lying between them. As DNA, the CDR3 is TGTGCCAGCAGTCTTGGGTTCACTGAAGCTTTCTTT. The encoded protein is CASSLGFTEAFF.

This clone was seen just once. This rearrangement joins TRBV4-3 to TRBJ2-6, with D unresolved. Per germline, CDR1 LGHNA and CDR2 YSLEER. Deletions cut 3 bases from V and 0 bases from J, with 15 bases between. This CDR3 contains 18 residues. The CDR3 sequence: CASSQTGSNPSGANVLTF. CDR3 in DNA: TGCGCCAGCAGCCAGACGGGTTCGAACCCCTCTGGGGCCAACGTCCTGACTTTC.

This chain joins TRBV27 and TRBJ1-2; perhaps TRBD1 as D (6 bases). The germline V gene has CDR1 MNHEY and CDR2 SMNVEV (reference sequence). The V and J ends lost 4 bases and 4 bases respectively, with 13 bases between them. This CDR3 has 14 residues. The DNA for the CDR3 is TGTGCCAGCAGTTCAATGGACAGAGTCTATGGCTACACCTTC. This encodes CASSSMDRVYGYTF.

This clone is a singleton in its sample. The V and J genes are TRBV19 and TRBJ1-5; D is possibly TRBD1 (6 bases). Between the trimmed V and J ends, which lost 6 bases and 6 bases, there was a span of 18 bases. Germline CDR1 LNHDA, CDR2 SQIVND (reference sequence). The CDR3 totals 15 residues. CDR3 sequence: CASSPSLGGGQPQHF. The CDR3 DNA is TGTGCCAGTAGCCCCTCCTTGGGGGGCGGTCAGCCCCAGCATTTT.

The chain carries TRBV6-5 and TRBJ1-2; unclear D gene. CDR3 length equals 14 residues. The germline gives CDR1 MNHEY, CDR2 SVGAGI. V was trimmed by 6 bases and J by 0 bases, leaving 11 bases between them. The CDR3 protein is CASRGTVANYGYTF. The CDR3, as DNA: TGTGCCAGCAGAGGTACGGTTGCTAACTATGGCTACACCTTC.

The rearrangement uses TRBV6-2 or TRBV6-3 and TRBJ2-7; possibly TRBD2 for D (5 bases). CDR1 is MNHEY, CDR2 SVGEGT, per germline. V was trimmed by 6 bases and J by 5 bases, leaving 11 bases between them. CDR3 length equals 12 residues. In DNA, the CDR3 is TGTGCCAGCAGCACCGAGGGTGACGAGCAGTACTTC. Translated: CASSTEGDEQYF.

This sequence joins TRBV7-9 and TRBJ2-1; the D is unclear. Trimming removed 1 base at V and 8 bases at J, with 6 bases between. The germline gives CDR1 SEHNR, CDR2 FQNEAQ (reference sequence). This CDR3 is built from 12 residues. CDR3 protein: CASSLVSDEQFF. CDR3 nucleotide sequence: TGTGCCAGCAGCTTAGTATCCGATGAGCAGTTCTTC.